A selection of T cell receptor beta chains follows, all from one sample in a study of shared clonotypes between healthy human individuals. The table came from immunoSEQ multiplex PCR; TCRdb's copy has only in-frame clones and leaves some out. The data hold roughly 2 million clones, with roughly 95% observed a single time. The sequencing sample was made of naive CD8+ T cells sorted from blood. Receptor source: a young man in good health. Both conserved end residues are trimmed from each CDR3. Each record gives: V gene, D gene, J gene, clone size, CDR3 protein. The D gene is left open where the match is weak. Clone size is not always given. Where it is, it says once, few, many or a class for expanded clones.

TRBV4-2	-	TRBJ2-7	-	ASSQDLQGISYEQY
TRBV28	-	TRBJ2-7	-	ASSLLGFSYEQY
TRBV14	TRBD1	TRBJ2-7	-	ASSRTGAYEQY
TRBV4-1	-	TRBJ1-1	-	ASSPRDMYAEAF
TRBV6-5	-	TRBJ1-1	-	ASSYSPNGWTEAF
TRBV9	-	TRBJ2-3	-	ASSPQDGGQTDTQY
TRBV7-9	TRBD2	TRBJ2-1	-	ASSPFGGVGNEQF
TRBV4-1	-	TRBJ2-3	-	ASSQIQAGTDTQY
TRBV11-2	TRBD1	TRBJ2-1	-	ASTDYGTVSYNEQF
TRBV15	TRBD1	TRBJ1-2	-	ATSTTPGTGVINYGYT
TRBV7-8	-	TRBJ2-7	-	ASTPGGEQY
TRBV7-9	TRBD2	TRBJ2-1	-	ASSQRPSGSIGEQF
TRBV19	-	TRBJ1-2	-	ASSIVARSNYGYT
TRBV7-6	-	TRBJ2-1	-	ASSPRTPGNEQF
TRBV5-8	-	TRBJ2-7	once	ASSLTGAREQY
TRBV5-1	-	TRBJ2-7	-	ASSLNYYDEQY
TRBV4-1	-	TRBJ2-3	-	ASSQDMTRWADTQY
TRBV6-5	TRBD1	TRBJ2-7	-	ASSYSQGMAYEQY
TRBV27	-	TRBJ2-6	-	ASSLVSPAGANVLT
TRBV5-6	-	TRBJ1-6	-	ASSKTTGPESPLH
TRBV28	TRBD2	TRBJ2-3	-	ASSFHVSGGSDTQY
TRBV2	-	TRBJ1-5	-	ASSEAGAGNQPQH
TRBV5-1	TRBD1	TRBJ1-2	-	ASSQGTDYGYT
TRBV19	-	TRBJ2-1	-	ASSIGGGINEQF
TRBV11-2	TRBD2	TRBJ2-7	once	ASSYTSGSSYEQY
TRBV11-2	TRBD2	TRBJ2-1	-	ASSLGTSGTLYNEQF
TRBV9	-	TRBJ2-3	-	ASTLGGGTDTQY
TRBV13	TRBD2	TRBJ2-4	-	ASSGGAQNIQY
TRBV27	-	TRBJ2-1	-	ASSFWGSYNEQF
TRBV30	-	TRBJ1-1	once	AWSPDTFAEAF
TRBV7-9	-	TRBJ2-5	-	ASSFEHSGTRETQY
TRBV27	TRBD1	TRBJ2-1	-	ASGGQAYTYNEQF
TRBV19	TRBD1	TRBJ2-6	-	ASSTDRAGANVLT
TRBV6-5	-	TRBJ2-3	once	ASSYPGADTQY
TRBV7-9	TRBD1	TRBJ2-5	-	ASSFGTVVFEETQY